A selection of T cell receptor beta chains follows, all from one sample in a study of T cell responses to AZD1222 COVID-19 vaccine. TCRdb keeps only in-frame clones here, not all; method: immunoSEQ multiplex PCR. The table lists approximately 100,000 clones, roughly nine tenths of them singletons. This material consisted of peripheral blood, taken on day 0 of AZD1222 vaccination. These receptors all come from an adult in good health. Each CDR3 is given with its conserved first and last residue. D genes are given only for firm matches. The size field is filled for only some rows; it gives once, few, many or a size class.

j_call,v_call,d_call,clone_size,cdr3_aa,cdr3_nt
TRBJ1-2,TRBV19,NA,NA,CASSNTRGTHYGYTF,TGTGCCAGTAGCAACACCAGGGGTACTCACTATGGCTACACCTTC
TRBJ2-5,TRBV12-5,TRBD1,few,CASGLDRPGQRETQYF,TGTGCTAGTGGTTTGGACCGACCGGGACAGCGGGAGACCCAGTACTTC
TRBJ2-7,TRBV5-4,TRBD2,NA,CASSLRGGGSYEQYF,TGTGCCAGCAGCTTGCGCGGGGGTGGCTCCTACGAGCAGTACTTC
TRBJ2-1,TRBV18,TRBD1,NA,CASSLRTGGAEQFF,TGTGCCAGCTCACTACGGACAGGGGGGGCTGAGCAGTTCTTC
TRBJ1-4,TRBV9,NA,NA,CASSVYGTDNEKLFF,TGTGCCAGCAGCGTATATGGGACGGATAATGAAAAACTGTTTTTT
TRBJ1-1,TRBV6-5,NA,NA,CAIIAADTEAFF,TGTGCCATCATCGCGGCGGACACTGAAGCTTTCTTT
TRBJ1-3,TRBV12-3/TRBV12-4,NA,NA,CASSRQGTIYF,TGTGCCAGCAGCCGTCAGGGTACCATATATTTT
TRBJ2-3,TRBV10-3,NA,NA,CAISEWGVSTDTQYF,TGTGCCATCAGTGAGTGGGGGGTGAGCACAGATACGCAGTATTTT
TRBJ1-3,TRBV2,NA,NA,CASSVLLPFSGNTIYF,TGTGCCAGCAGTGTCCTGCTACCCTTCTCTGGAAACACCATATATTTT
TRBJ2-7,TRBV28,TRBD1,NA,CASSLSGQGSYEQYF,TGTGCCAGCAGTTTGTCGGGACAGGGCTCCTACGAGCAGTACTTC
TRBJ1-5,TRBV3-1/TRBV3-2,NA,NA,CASSPSAGAFSNQPQHF,TGTGCCAGCAGCCCATCCGCAGGAGCCTTTAGCAATCAGCCCCAGCATTTT
TRBJ1-2,TRBV15,NA,few,CATSRDGGLPGYGYTF,TGTGCCACCAGCAGAGATGGTGGGTTGCCAGGCTATGGCTACACCTTC
TRBJ1-6,TRBV5-4,NA,NA,CASSLDGGFNSPLHF,TGTGCCAGCAGCTTGGATGGGGGATTTAATTCACCCCTCCACTTT
TRBJ1-2,TRBV6-5,NA,NA,CASSYSGGPLYGYTF,TGTGCCAGCAGTTACTCAGGAGGGCCCCTCTATGGCTACACCTTC
TRBJ1-2,TRBV12-3/TRBV12-4,NA,once,CASSVQGSGYTF,TGTGCCAGCAGTGTACAGGGATCTGGCTACACCTTC
TRBJ2-3,TRBV29-1,TRBD1,once,CSGRPTGGRSTDTQYF,TGCAGCGGGCGACCCACAGGGGGCAGGAGCACAGATACGCAGTATTTT
TRBJ1-6,TRBV19,NA,NA,CGSRQYNSPLHF,TGTGGCAGCCGGCAGTATAATTCACCCCTCCACTTT
TRBJ2-2,TRBV7-6,NA,few,CASSLYGGDTGELFF,TGTGCCAGCAGCTTATATGGGGGTGACACCGGGGAGCTGTTTTTT
TRBJ1-4,TRBV7-6,TRBD1,NA,CASRNRYRGRNEKLFF,TGTGCCAGCAGAAATCGCTACAGGGGGCGAAATGAAAAACTGTTTTTT
TRBJ2-1,TRBV7-2,NA,NA,CASSSWDSRILEQFF,TGTGCCAGCAGCTCCTGGGACTCACGGATTTTAGAGCAGTTCTTC
TRBJ1-6,TRBV28,NA,once,CASRGVLGYNSPLHF,TGTGCCAGCAGGGGGGTACTGGGGTATAATTCACCCCTCCACTTT
TRBJ2-3,TRBV7-9,NA,once,CASSSFDNLEWTDTQYF,TGTGCCAGCAGCTCATTCGATAACTTAGAATGGACAGATACGCAGTATTTT
TRBJ2-7,TRBV3-1/TRBV3-2,NA,NA,CASSQGVSSYEQYF,TGTGCCAGCAGCCAGGGGGTGAGCTCCTACGAGCAGTACTTC
TRBJ2-5,TRBV7-2,NA,NA,CASSFSNQETQYF,TGTGCCAGCAGCTTTAGTAATCAAGAGACCCAGTACTTC
TRBJ2-2,TRBV6-5,NA,NA,CASSYSPGAGELFF,TGTGCCAGCAGTTACTCCCCAGGAGCCGGGGAGCTGTTTTTT
TRBJ2-2,TRBV7-2,TRBD1,NA,CASSSPGQRTGELFF,TGTGCCAGCAGCTCGCCGGGACAGAGGACCGGGGAGCTGTTTTTT
TRBJ1-2,TRBV21-1,NA,NA,CASREHAGDGYTF,TGTGCCAGCAGAGAACACGCAGGGGATGGCTACACCTTC
TRBJ2-7,TRBV4-3,TRBD2,NA,CASSQEGGWWTSGENYEQYF,TGCGCCAGCAGCCAAGAAGGGGGATGGTGGACTAGCGGGGAGAACTACGAGCAGTACTTC
TRBJ1-1,TRBV30,NA,NA,CASTVDMNTEAFF,TGTGCCTCCACAGTGGACATGAACACTGAAGCTTTCTTT
TRBJ1-5,TRBV7-9,NA,NA,CASSQSLTGYQPQHF,TGTGCCAGCAGCCAATCCTTAACAGGGTATCAGCCCCAGCATTTT
TRBJ1-2,TRBV4-3,TRBD1,NA,CASSQKGTGATYGYTF,TGCGCCAGCAGCCAGAAAGGGACAGGGGCTACCTATGGCTACACCTTC
TRBJ2-7,TRBV9,NA,NA,CASSVVKGGPPHEQYF,TGTGCCAGCAGCGTAGTAAAAGGGGGGCCACCCCACGAGCAGTACTTC
TRBJ2-7,TRBV19,TRBD2,NA,CASSLSSGRQYF,TGTGCCAGTAGCCTATCTAGCGGGCGGCAGTACTTC
TRBJ2-7,TRBV4-3,TRBD1,NA,CASSPGTGVYEQYF,TGCGCCAGCAGCCCCGGGACAGGGGTCTACGAGCAGTACTTC
TRBJ2-2,TRBV7-8,NA,NA,CASSLTGNTNTGELFF,TGTGCCAGCAGCTTAACAGGAAACACGAACACCGGGGAGCTGTTTTTT
TRBJ1-1,TRBV7-2,TRBD1,NA,CASSSRGTGGVQHTEAFF,TGTGCCAGCAGCTCCCGCGGGACAGGGGGGGTTCAACACACTGAAGCTTTCTTT
TRBJ1-2,TRBV2,TRBD1,NA,CASSVQGNKYGYTF,TGTGCCAGCAGTGTACAGGGGAATAAGTATGGCTACACCTTC
TRBJ2-1,TRBV9,NA,NA,CASSSGGLGNEQFF,TGTGCCAGCTCGTCGGGGGGCCTAGGCAATGAGCAGTTCTTC
TRBJ1-1,TRBV25-1,NA,NA,CASSLGRTEAFF,TGTGCCAGCAGCCTGGGGAGGACTGAAGCTTTCTTT
TRBJ1-2,TRBV5-1,NA,NA,CASSLVFPGYGYTF,TGCGCCAGCAGCTTGGTTTTTCCAGGCTATGGCTACACCTTC
TRBJ2-3,TRBV5-5,NA,NA,CASSLAQSTDTQYF,TGTGCCAGCAGCTTGGCGCAGAGCACAGATACGCAGTATTTT
TRBJ2-7,TRBV6-5,TRBD1,NA,CASSYRDRGTYEQYF,TGTGCCAGCAGTTACCGGGACAGGGGAACCTACGAGCAGTACTTC
TRBJ2-7,TRBV7-8,NA,NA,CASSLHQGPSYEQYF,TGTGCCAGCAGCTTACACCAGGGCCCTTCCTACGAGCAGTACTTC
TRBJ1-1,TRBV3-1/TRBV3-2,NA,NA,CASSASDSVEAFF,TGTGCCAGCAGCGCCTCGGACAGCGTTGAAGCTTTCTTT
TRBJ1-6,TRBV6-5,NA,once,CASSSPGGGLPLHF,TGTGCCAGCAGTTCCCCGGGGGGGGGCTTACCCCTCCACTTT
TRBJ1-2,TRBV5-6,TRBD1,NA,CASSFPTGGLNYGYTF,TGTGCCAGCAGCTTCCCTACAGGGGGCCTCAACTATGGCTACACCTTC
TRBJ1-1,TRBV6-5,NA,NA,CASSLGMATEAFF,TGTGCCAGCAGTTTAGGGATGGCGACTGAAGCTTTCTTT
TRBJ2-3,TRBV27,NA,NA,CASSSPLSDRTDTQYF,TGTGCCAGCAGTTCCCCGTTGAGCGATCGGACAGATACGCAGTATTTT
TRBJ1-6,TRBV6-5,NA,NA,CASSYSTGGSSPLHF,TGTGCCAGCAGTTACTCGACAGGCGGGTCCTCACCCCTCCACTTT
TRBJ2-1,TRBV18,TRBD2,NA,CASSPSGLAGGLEQFF,TGTGCCAGCTCACCATCGGGACTAGCGGGGGGTCTTGAGCAGTTCTTC
TRBJ1-3,TRBV5-1,TRBD1,NA,CASSRVRQGAGGNTIYF,TGCGCCAGCAGTCGTGTAAGACAGGGGGCAGGAGGAAACACCATATATTTT
TRBJ1-6,TRBV5-4,NA,NA,CASSIGLGNSPLHF,TGTGCCAGCAGCATCGGACTGGGAAATTCACCCCTCCACTTT
TRBJ2-3,TRBV2,NA,NA,CAIDRDAVTNTQYF,TGTGCCATTGATAGGGACGCCGTCACGAATACGCAGTATTTT
TRBJ2-5,TRBV2,TRBD2,NA,CASSEAPAGGRETQYF,TGTGCCAGCAGTGAAGCCCCAGCGGGGGGGAGAGAGACCCAGTACTTC
TRBJ2-1,TRBV27,NA,NA,CASSLSSRVEQFF,TGTGCCAGCAGTTTATCGTCCAGGGTTGAGCAGTTCTTC